This T cell receptor beta chain was recorded in a study of blood T cell repertoires in COVID-19. The wider study: The United States, Italy and Spain were the sources of the acute and convalescent COVID-19 samples.

The CDR3 extends over 11 amino acids. Trimming removed 1 base from V and 13 bases from J, with 8 bases in between. CDR1 and CDR2 (germline): MNHEY, SVGEGT. As originally analysed: Estimation of nucleated cell counts relied on the amplification of reference gene primers. Using immunoSEQ multiplex PCR, the repertoire was profiled, and TCRdb retains in-frame clones only, with some absent. V, J and clone size are taken as reported in that table, and D and trimming were inferred from the DNA itself. The sample holds 250,000 or so clones, approximately 80% seen once. The chain links TRBV6-2 or TRBV6-3 to TRBJ2-1; weak D call: TRBD1 (6 bases). Source material: peripheral blood. This receptor was identified in a woman in her seventies with acute or convalescent COVID-19. For the CDR3, the DNA is TGTGCCAGCAGTTACTGGGGGACACAGTTCTTC. Translating gives CASSYWGTQFF.